This is a list of T cell receptor beta chains from one sample in a study of cytomegalovirus exposure and HLA in healthy donors. Sequenced by immunoSEQ multiplex PCR; TCRdb stores in-frame clones only, minus some. The sample shows 90,000 to 150,000 clones, roughly 88% of them seen only once. The source material was PBMCs. All receptors come from a young man in good health and CMV-seronegative. CDR3s include the opening cysteine and the closing phenylalanine or tryptophan. The order of the fields is CDR3 protein, CDR3 DNA, J gene, clone size, D gene, V gene. D genes are given only for firm matches. Rows may omit the clone size; those that give it use once, few, many or a size class.

CSVNRGHNYGYTF,TGCAGCGTCAACAGGGGCCATAACTATGGCTACACCTTC,TRBJ1-2,-,TRBD1,TRBV29-1
CASRSRYMNTEAFF,TGTGCCAGCAGGAGCAGGTACATGAACACTGAAGCTTTCTTT,TRBJ1-1,-,-,TRBV6-4
CASSLASASTDTQYF,TGCGCCAGCAGCTTGGCTAGCGCTAGCACAGATACGCAGTATTTT,TRBJ2-3,-,-,TRBV5-1
CASSTQGDYGYTF,TGTGCCAGCAGCACACAGGGGGACTATGGCTACACCTTC,TRBJ1-2,once,TRBD1,TRBV5-5
CASSQVAGGPPPTDEQFF,TGCGCCAGCAGCCAGGTAGCGGGGGGCCCCCCTCCTACAGATGAGCAGTTCTTC,TRBJ2-1,-,TRBD2,TRBV4-1
CASSYERGGIYEQYF,TGTGCCAGCAGCTACGAGCGGGGGGGCATTTACGAGCAGTACTTC,TRBJ2-7,-,TRBD2,TRBV5-5
CATSRGGTGDYEQYF,TGTGCCACCAGCAGAGGGGGGACAGGGGACTACGAGCAGTACTTC,TRBJ2-7,-,TRBD1,TRBV15
CASSAGTQGIGELFF,TGTGCCAGCAGTGCGGGGACTCAAGGGATCGGGGAGCTGTTTTTT,TRBJ2-2,-,-,TRBV2
CASSIDHSAGDTGELFF,TGTGCCAGTAGTATAGATCATTCAGCGGGGGACACCGGGGAGCTGTTTTTT,TRBJ2-2,-,TRBD2,TRBV19
CASSSRTLTYEQYF,TGTGCCAGCTCATCCAGGACACTAACCTACGAGCAGTACTTC,TRBJ2-7,few,-,TRBV18
CASSLMLGGEAFF,TGTGCCAGCAGCTTGATGTTGGGGGGGGAAGCTTTCTTT,TRBJ1-1,-,-,TRBV5-4
CASSPRVLSGNTIYF,TGTGCCAGCAGCCCGAGGGTTCTCTCTGGAAACACCATATATTTT,TRBJ1-3,-,-,TRBV7-9
CASSTLGLAGGHEQYF,TGTGCCAGCAGTACCTTGGGACTAGCGGGGGGCCACGAGCAGTACTTC,TRBJ2-7,-,TRBD2,TRBV6-6
CASSDWTVNQPQHF,TGCGCCAGCAGTGACTGGACAGTCAATCAGCCCCAGCATTTT,TRBJ1-5,-,-,TRBV10-2
CAWSVSRTSENTGELFF,TGTGCCTGGAGTGTGTCCCGGACTAGCGAAAATACCGGGGAGCTGTTTTTT,TRBJ2-2,once,TRBD2,TRBV30
CAWGGTLAGVNTGELFF,TGTGCCTGGGGGGGGACTCTAGCGGGGGTGAACACCGGGGAGCTGTTTTTT,TRBJ2-2,-,TRBD2,TRBV30
CATNGGGLGEQYF,TGTGCCACAAACGGGGGGGGGCTCGGCGAGCAGTACTTC,TRBJ2-7,-,TRBD2,TRBV5-4
CASRDLTINYGYTF,TGTGCCAGCAGGGATCTCACAATTAACTATGGCTACACCTTC,TRBJ1-2,few,-,TRBV19
CASKRQENTEAFF,TGTGCCAGCAAGCGACAGGAGAACACTGAAGCTTTCTTT,TRBJ1-1,once,-,TRBV6-5
CASRVGGGADQPQHF,TGTGCCAGCAGGGTCGGGGGGGGCGCGGATCAGCCCCAGCATTTT,TRBJ1-5,-,-,TRBV6-6
CSVAGLGDRGPSTDTQYF,TGCAGCGTTGCTGGATTGGGAGACAGGGGCCCTAGCACAGATACGCAGTATTTT,TRBJ2-3,few,TRBD1,TRBV29-1
CSARDMPEAFF,TGCAGTGCACGGGACATGCCTGAAGCTTTCTTT,TRBJ1-1,few,-,TRBV20-1
CASSPGLAGGIETQYF,TGTGCCAGCAGCCCCGGACTAGCGGGGGGTATTGAGACCCAGTACTTC,TRBJ2-5,-,TRBD2,TRBV9
CASSQGTGTVYGYTF,TGCGCCAGCAGCCAAGGAACAGGGACAGTTTATGGCTACACCTTC,TRBJ1-2,-,TRBD1,TRBV4-1
CASSTRVRGNTIYF,TGTGCCAGCAGCACCAGGGTTCGTGGAAACACCATATATTTT,TRBJ1-3,-,-,TRBV5-6
CASSFYSTDTQYF,TGTGCCAGCAGCTTCTATAGCACAGATACGCAGTATTTT,TRBJ2-3,-,-,TRBV7-2
CASRLAGGETQYF,TGTGCCAGCAGACTAGCGGGCGGAGAGACCCAGTACTTC,TRBJ2-5,once,TRBD2,TRBV2
CASSALRRGEQYF,TGTGCCAGCAGCGCACTACGCCGGGGCGAGCAGTACTTC,TRBJ2-7,-,-,TRBV9
CASRVTTYEQYF,TGTGCCAGCAGAGTCACTACCTACGAGCAGTACTTC,TRBJ2-7,few,-,TRBV6-1
CASSKTGTGYEKLFF,TGTGCCAGCAGTAAGACCGGGACAGGGTATGAAAAACTGTTTTTT,TRBJ1-4,-,TRBD1,TRBV6-1
CASSFTLGIQGTEAFF,TGTGCCAGCAGCTTCACCCTAGGGATACAGGGCACTGAAGCTTTCTTT,TRBJ1-1,once,-,TRBV7-9
CASTPDGGWTEAFF,TGCGCCAGCACCCCCGATGGAGGGTGGACTGAAGCTTTCTTT,TRBJ1-1,-,-,TRBV5-1
CASRPYRGGFGEQYF,TGTGCCAGCAGACCGTACCGAGGGGGCTTCGGCGAGCAGTACTTC,TRBJ2-7,-,TRBD1,TRBV11-2
CASSRDRGVPGELFF,TGCGCCAGCAGTAGGGATCGGGGGGTCCCCGGGGAGCTGTTTTTT,TRBJ2-2,-,TRBD2,TRBV5-1
CASSIVRTGGLQPQHF,TGTGCCAGTAGTATAGTTAGGACAGGGGGCTTGCAGCCCCAGCATTTT,TRBJ1-5,-,TRBD1,TRBV19
CASSGTGTGPQFF,TGTGCCAGCAGCGGAACCGGGACAGGGCCGCAGTTCTTC,TRBJ2-1,-,TRBD1,TRBV7-2
CASSEERTGYGYTF,TGTGCCAGCAGTGAAGAAAGGACTGGGTATGGCTACACCTTC,TRBJ1-2,-,-,TRBV6-1
CASSTRGEAKLAGTSGIRETQYF,TGTGCCAGTAGTACCCGGGGCGAGGCGAAATTAGCCGGGACTAGCGGGATTAGGGAGACCCAGTACTTC,TRBJ2-5,-,TRBD2,TRBV19
CASSPLPGTAGELFF,TGTGCCAGCAGCCCTCTACCCGGGACAGCCGGGGAGCTGTTTTTT,TRBJ2-2,-,TRBD1,TRBV7-2
CVTARGDGPSHTGELFF,TGCGTCACAGCTCGGGGGGACGGGCCCTCGCACACCGGGGAGCTGTTTTTT,TRBJ2-2,-,TRBD2,TRBV5-1
CASADRGSRNQPQHF,TGTGCCAGCGCGGACAGGGGATCACGCAATCAGCCCCAGCATTTT,TRBJ1-5,-,TRBD1,TRBV19
CASSMKQGVGGYTF,TGTGCCAGTAGTATGAAACAGGGGGTGGGAGGCTACACCTTC,TRBJ1-2,-,TRBD1,TRBV19
CASSDLTGQGKDGYTF,TGTGCCAGCAGTGACCTAACGGGACAGGGGAAGGATGGCTACACCTTC,TRBJ1-2,-,TRBD1,TRBV6-4
CASSDRGNYGYTF,TGTGCCAGCAGTGACAGGGGGAACTATGGCTACACCTTC,TRBJ1-2,-,TRBD1,TRBV6-1
CASKGGRTDTQYF,TGTGCCAGCAAGGGCGGGAGAACAGATACGCAGTATTTT,TRBJ2-3,once,TRBD2,TRBV6-5
CASSPRQGNTEAFF,TGCGCCAGCAGCCCTAGACAGGGGAACACTGAAGCTTTCTTT,TRBJ1-1,-,TRBD1,TRBV5-1
CASSFKTGENYGYTF,TGTGCCAGCAGCTTTAAGACAGGGGAAAACTATGGCTACACCTTC,TRBJ1-2,-,TRBD1,TRBV13
CASSLVAGGGIDEQFF,TGTGCCAGCAGCTTAGTGGCGGGAGGGGGAATCGATGAGCAGTTCTTC,TRBJ2-1,-,TRBD2,TRBV7-2
CSVEVGQGMTDTQYF,TGCAGCGTTGAGGTGGGACAGGGTATGACAGATACGCAGTATTTT,TRBJ2-3,-,TRBD1,TRBV29-1
CASSYSSGRGNEQFF,TGTGCCAGCAGTTACTCAAGCGGGAGAGGGAATGAGCAGTTCTTC,TRBJ2-1,-,TRBD2,TRBV6-5
CASTIAGGRETQYF,TGTGCCAGCACGATAGCGGGAGGACGGGAGACCCAGTACTTC,TRBJ2-5,-,TRBD2,TRBV2
CASSSGTLYEQYF,TGTGCCAGCAGCTCCGGGACACTCTACGAGCAGTACTTC,TRBJ2-7,-,-,TRBV27
CATTQGNQETQYF,TGTGCCACTACACAGGGGAACCAAGAGACCCAGTACTTC,TRBJ2-5,-,TRBD1,TRBV19
CASSLLGQGRETQYF,TGTGCCAGCAGCTTATTAGGGCAGGGAAGGGAGACCCAGTACTTC,TRBJ2-5,-,-,TRBV7-6